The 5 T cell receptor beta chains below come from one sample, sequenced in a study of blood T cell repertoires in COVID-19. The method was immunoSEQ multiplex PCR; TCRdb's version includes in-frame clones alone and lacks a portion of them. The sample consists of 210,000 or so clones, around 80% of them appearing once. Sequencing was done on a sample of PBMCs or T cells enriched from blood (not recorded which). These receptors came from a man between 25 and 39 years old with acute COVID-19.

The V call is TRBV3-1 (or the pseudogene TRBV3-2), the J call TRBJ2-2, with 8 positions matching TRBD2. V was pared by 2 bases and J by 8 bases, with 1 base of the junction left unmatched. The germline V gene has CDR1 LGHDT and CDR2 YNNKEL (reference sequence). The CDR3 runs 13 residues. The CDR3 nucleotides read TGTGCCAGCAGCCAAATAGCGGGGGGGGAGCTGTTTTTT. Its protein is CASSQIAGGELFF.

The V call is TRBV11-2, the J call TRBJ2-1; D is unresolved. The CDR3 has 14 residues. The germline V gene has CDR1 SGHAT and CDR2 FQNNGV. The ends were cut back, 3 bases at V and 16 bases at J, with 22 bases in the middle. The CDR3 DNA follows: TGTGCCAGCAGCTTCCCCCGAGGAACTCCCGAGGCATTCTTC. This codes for CASSFPRGTPEAFF.

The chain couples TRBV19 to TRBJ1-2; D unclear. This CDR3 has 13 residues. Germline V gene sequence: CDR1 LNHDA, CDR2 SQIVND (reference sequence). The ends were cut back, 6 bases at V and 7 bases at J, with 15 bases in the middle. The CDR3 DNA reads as TGTGCCAGTAGAAGCGAGGGAGTTGCTGGCTACACCTTC. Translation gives CASRSEGVAGYTF.

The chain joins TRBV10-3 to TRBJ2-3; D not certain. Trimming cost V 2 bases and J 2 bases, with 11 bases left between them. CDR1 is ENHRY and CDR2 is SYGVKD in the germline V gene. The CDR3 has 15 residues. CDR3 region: CAISEPGRSTDTQYF. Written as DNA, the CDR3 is TGTGCCATCAGTGAGCCGGGTAGATCCACAGATACGCAGTATTTT.

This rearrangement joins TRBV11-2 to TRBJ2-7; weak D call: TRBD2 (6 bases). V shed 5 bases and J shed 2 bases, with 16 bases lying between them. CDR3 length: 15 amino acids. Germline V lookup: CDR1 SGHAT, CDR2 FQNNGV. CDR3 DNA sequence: TGTGCCAGCAGCCGGACGGGGGATCGGGCCTACGAGCAGTACTTC. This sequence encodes CASSRTGDRAYEQYF.